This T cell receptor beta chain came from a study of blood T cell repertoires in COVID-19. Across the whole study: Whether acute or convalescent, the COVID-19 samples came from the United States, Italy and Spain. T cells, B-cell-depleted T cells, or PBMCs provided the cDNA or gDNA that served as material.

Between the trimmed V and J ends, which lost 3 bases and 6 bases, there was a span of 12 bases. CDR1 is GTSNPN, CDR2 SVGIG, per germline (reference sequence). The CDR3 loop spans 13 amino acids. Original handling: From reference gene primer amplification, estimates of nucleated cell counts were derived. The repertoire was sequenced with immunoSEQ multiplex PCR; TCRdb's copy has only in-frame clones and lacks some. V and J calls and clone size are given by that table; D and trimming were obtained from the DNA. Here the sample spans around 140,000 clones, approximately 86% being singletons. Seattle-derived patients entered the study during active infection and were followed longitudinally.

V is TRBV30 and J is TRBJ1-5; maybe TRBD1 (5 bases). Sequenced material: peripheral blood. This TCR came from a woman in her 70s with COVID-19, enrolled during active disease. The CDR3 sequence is CAWRDQGAQPQHF. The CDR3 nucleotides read TGTGCCTGGAGGGACCAAGGGGCTCAGCCCCAGCATTTT.